This T cell receptor (beta chain) is drawn from a study of OX40 agonist ivuxolimab in advanced cancers. A note on the overall study: Ivuxolimab, which targeted the costimulatory receptor OX40 (CD134), was an agonistic, fully human IgG2 monoclonal antibody. Patients were allowed to have had prior anti-PD-1, anti-PD-L1 or anti-CTLA-4 therapy, and around two fifths of the dose-escalation patients had been treated with checkpoint inhibitors. The monotherapy dose-escalation portion (N of about 50 patients) of the phase I ivuxolimab trial is reported in the paper. A male proportion of under 85% and a mean age of around 60 years, ranging from 23 to 79, were recorded for the dose-escalation cohort. Peripheral TCRbeta sequencing aimed to test whether ivuxolimab altered TCR sequence diversity and caused clonal T-cell expansion. Partial responses were achieved by three dose-escalation patients, of whom one had hepatocellular carcinoma and two had cutaneous melanoma. Of the roughly 52 patients in dose escalation, 19 had hepatocellular carcinoma, some 15 had melanoma, 9 had renal cell carcinoma and 9 had head and neck cancer. Intravenous ivuxolimab was administered to patients every 2 weeks at six dose levels: 0.01, 0.1, 0.3, 1.5, 3 and 10 mg/kg. Here is what the overall study found, with its caveats: At doses of 0.1 to 3.0 mg/kg, clonal expansion of both CD4+ and CD8+ T cells in blood was seen between baseline and week 6. The antigen specificity of the clonally expanded peripheral T cells was not determined. In the 0.1-3.0 mg/kg groups, partial responders were among the patients with the lowest normalized peripheral clonal expansion, particularly in CD8+ T cells. Low levels of normalized T-cell clonal expansion were also seen in some patients who did not respond. After ivuxolimab, expanded clones were on average more numerous among CD8+ T cells than among CD4+ T cells.

To sequence the TCRbeta CDR3 region, genomic DNA was isolated from the sorted cells. TCRbeta CDR3 regions were sequenced using the immunoSEQ Assay. Imported from immuneACCESS, the table was reduced by TCRdb to in-frame sequences with V and J called. These copies leave out some clones; in studies compared against another copy, an unresolved V gene accounts for under half, and the cause of the remainder is not known. Counted in this sample were about 100,000 clones; 75% to 95% of them appeared once. In total, the top ten clones hold 0.31% of the sample. With regard to this clone: No cognate antigen has been identified for it. Base quality data are lacking; no much larger clone is found one base away.

The trial excluded patients who had a history of autoimmune disease or were on systemic immunosuppression. In every dose cohort, peripheral blood was drawn for TCR sequencing at baseline, cycle 4 day 1, and cycle 7 day 1. Samples came from an open-label, multicenter, first-in-human phase I dose-escalation trial of ivuxolimab. Adults with locally advanced or metastatic melanoma, renal cell carcinoma, hepatocellular carcinoma or head and neck squamous cell carcinoma were enrolled in the trial. Before TCR sequencing, CD4+ T cells and CD8+ T cells were sorted from peripheral blood as separate populations. V lost 5 bases and J lost 4 bases, and the count of bases not matched to a germline gene is 9. CDR1 MDHEN and CDR2 SYDVKM are derived from the germline V gene. Counted from cysteine to phenylalanine, this CDR3 has 15 amino acids. Kept here is only the CDR3 DNA, which spans 45 bases and is read in frame from base 1.

Here the sequenced sample was CD4+ or CD8+ T cells sorted from blood, taken in a trial of the OX40 agonist ivuxolimab. This receptor was identified in an adult with an advanced solid tumor such as melanoma, head and neck, liver or kidney cancer. The V and J segments used are TRBV28 and TRBJ1-2; 8 bases in the middle match TRBD1. The nucleotide sequence is TGTGCCAGCAGTCAGGGGGCAGGGAGGTCCTATGGCTACACCTTC. This encodes CASSQGAGRSYGYTF.